This TCR beta chain was sequenced in a study of blood T cell repertoires in COVID-19. Profiling relied on immunoSEQ multiplex PCR, and the TCRdb table lists in-frame clones only, not all of them. Of 400,000 to 450,000 clones detected, about 90% appear once; the ten largest clones hold approximately 0.65%. In this sample, this clone turned up once. V was clipped by 0 bases and J by 6 bases, with 14 bases between them. The CDR3 length is 15 residues. Germline CDR1 reads SGHAT; CDR2 reads FQNNGV. The specimen sequenced was PBMCs or T cells enriched from blood (not recorded which). V usage is TRBV11-2 and J usage is TRBJ1-2, with a possible D match to TRBD1 (6 bases). The sequence derives from a man aged 18-30 years who had recovered from COVID-19. For the CDR3, the DNA is TGTGCCAGCAGCTTAGAAGGCCGGGACATCAATGGCTACACCTTC. Its protein is CASSLEGRDINGYTF. Looking up the rest from reference TRBV11-2 and TRBJ1-2 gives the full variable domain: EAGVAQSPRYKIIEKRQSVAFWCNPISGHATLYWYQQILGQGPKLLIQFQNNGVVDDSQLPKDRFSAERLKGVDSTLKIQPAKLEDSAVYLCASSLEGRDINGYTFGSGTRLTVV.